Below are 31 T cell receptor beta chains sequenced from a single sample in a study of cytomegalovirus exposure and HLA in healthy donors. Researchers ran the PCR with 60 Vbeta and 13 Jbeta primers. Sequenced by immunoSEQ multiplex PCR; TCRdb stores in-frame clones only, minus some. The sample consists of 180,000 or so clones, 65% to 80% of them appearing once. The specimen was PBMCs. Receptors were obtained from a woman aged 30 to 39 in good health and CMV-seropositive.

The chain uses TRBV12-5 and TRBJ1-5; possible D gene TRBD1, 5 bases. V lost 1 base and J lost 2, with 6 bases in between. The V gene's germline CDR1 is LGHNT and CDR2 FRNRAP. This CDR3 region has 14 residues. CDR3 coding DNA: TGTGCTAGTGGTTTGGGGGGGGGCAATCAGCCCCAGCATTTT. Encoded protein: CASGLGGGNQPQHF.

The CDR3 bases are TGCGCCAGCAGGCCCCCGGGACAGGGTGCGCGGGAGACCCAGTACTTC. Protein sequence: CASRPPGQGARETQYF. This chain links TRBV5-1 with TRBJ2-5; 9 bases are a match to TRBD1. V trimming: 5 bases; J trimming: 5 bases; junction bases outside the gene matches: 13. Germline V lookup: CDR1 SGHRS, CDR2 YFSETQ. The CDR3 contains 16 residues.

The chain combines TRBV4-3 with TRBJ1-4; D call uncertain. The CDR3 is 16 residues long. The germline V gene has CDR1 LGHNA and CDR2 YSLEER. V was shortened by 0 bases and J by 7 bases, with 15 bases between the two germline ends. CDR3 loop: CASSQDVRPTGEKLFF. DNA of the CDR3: TGCGCCAGCAGCCAAGATGTCCGGCCCACGGGTGAAAAACTGTTTTTT.

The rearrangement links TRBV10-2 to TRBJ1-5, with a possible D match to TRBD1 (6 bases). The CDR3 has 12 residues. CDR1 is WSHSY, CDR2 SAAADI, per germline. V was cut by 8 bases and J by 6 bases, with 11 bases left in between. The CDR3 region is CASGGAGQPQHF. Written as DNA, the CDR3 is TGCGCCAGCGGGGGGGCGGGTCAGCCCCAGCATTTT.

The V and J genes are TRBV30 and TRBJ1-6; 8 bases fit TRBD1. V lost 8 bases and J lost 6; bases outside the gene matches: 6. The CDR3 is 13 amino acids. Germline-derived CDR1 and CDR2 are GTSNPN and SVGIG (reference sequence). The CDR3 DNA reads TGTGCCACTAAGGGACAGGTTAATTCACCCCTCCACTTT. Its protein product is CATKGQVNSPLHF.

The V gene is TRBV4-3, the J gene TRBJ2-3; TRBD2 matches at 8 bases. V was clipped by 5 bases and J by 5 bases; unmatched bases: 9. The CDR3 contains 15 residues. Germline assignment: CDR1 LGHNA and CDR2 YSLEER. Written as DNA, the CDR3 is TGCGCCAGCAGCTGGACTAGCCGGGCCGGAGATACGCAGTATTTT. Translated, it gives CASSWTSRAGDTQYF.

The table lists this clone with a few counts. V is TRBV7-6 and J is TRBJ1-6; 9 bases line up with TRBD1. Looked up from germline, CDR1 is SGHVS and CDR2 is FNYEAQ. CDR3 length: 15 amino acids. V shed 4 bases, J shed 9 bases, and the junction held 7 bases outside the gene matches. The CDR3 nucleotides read TGTGCCAGCAGCTCATCCGGGACAGGGAGTTCACCCCTCCACTTT. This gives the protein CASSSSGTGSSPLHF.

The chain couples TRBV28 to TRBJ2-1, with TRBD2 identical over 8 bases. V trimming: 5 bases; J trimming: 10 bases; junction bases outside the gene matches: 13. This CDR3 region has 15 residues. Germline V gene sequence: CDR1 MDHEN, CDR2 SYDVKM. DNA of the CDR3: TGTGCCAGCAGTGCGAGAGGCGCGGGGGGTTACGAGCAGTTCTTC. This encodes CASSARGAGGYEQFF.

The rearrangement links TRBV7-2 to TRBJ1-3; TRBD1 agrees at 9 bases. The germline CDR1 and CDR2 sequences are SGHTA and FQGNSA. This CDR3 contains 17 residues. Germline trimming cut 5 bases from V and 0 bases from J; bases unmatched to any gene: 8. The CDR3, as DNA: TGTGCCAGCAGCCTGGGACAGGGCCCAAGCTCTGGAAACACCATATATTTT. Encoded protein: CASSLGQGPSSGNTIYF. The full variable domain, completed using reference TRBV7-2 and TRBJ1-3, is GAGVSQSPSNKVTEKGKDVELRCDPISGHTALYWYRQSLGQGLEFLIYFQGNSAPDKSGLPSDRFSAERTGGSVSTLTIQRTQQEDSAVYLCASSLGQGPSSGNTIYFGEGSWLTVV.

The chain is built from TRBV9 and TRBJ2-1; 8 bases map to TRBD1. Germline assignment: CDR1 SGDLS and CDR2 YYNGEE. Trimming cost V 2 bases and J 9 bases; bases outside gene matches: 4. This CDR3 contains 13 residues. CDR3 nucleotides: TGTGCCAGCAGCGTCGGGACAGGACGTGAGCAGTTCTTC. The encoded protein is CASSVGTGREQFF.

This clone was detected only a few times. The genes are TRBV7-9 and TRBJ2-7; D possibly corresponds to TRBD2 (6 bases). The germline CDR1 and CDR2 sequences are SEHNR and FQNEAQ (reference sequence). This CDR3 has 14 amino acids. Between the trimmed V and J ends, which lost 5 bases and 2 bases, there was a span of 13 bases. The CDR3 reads CASSPFGEAYEQYF. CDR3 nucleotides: TGTGCCAGCAGCCCTTTTGGGGAGGCCTACGAGCAGTACTTC.

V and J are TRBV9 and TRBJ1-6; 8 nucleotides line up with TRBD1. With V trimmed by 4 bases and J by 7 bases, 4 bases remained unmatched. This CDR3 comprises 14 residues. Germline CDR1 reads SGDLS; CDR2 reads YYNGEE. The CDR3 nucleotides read TGTGCCAGCAGCACCGGGACAGGCAATTCACCCCTCCACTTT. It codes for CASSTGTGNSPLHF. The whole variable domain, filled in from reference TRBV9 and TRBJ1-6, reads DSGVTQTPKHLITATGQRVTLRCSPRSGDLSVYWYQQSLDQGLQFLIQYYNGEERAKGNILERFSAQQFPDLHSELNLSSLELGDSALYFCASSTGTGNSPLHFGNGTRLTVT.

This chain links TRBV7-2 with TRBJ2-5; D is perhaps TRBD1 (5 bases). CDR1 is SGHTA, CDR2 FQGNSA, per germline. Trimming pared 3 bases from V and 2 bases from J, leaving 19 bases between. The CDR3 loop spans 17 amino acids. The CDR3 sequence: CASSFPSGRERQETQYF. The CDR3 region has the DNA TGTGCCAGCAGCTTCCCCTCGGGCAGGGAAAGACAAGAGACCCAGTACTTC.

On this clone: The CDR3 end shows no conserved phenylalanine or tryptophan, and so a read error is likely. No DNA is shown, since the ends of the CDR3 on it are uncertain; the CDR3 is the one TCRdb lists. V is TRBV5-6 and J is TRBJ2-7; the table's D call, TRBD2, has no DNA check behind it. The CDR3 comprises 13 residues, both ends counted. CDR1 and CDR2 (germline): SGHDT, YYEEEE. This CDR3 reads CASSLGRTGGVSL.

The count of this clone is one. The CDR3 protein is CASSSSTTKNRYEQYF. CDR3 coding DNA: TGTGCCAGCAGTTCCTCCACGACTAAGAACAGATACGAGCAGTACTTC. This chain links TRBV6-5 with TRBJ2-7; perhaps TRBD2 as D (5 bases). Trimming took 4 bases from V and 4 from J, leaving 20 bases between them. Germline values: CDR1 MNHEY, CDR2 SVGAGI. The CDR3 has 16 amino acids.

CDR3 in DNA: TGTGCCAGCACCCTCAGGGCAGACGTCTTGGGCTACACCTTC. This codes for CASTLRADVLGYTF. This rearrangement joins TRBV5-5 to TRBJ1-2; TRBD1 might be the D (5 bases). Germline-derived CDR1 and CDR2 are SGHKS and YYEKEE (reference sequence). This CDR3 region has 14 residues. V lost 6 bases to trimming and J lost 8 bases, with 20 bases between them. Based on the CDR3 plus reference TRBV5-5 and TRBJ1-2, the full variable domain is DAGVTQSPTHLIKTRGQQVTLRCSPISGHKSVSWYQQVLGQGPQFIFQYYEKEERGRGNFPDRFSARQFPNYSSELNVNALLLGDSALYLCASTLRADVLGYTFGSGTRLTVV.

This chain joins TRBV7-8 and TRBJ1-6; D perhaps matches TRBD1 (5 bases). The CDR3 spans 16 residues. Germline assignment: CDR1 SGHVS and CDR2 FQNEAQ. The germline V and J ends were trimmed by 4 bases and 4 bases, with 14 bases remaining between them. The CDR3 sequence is CASSYSSGDYNSPLHF. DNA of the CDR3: TGTGCCAGCAGCTATTCCTCGGGGGATTATAATTCACCCCTCCACTTT.

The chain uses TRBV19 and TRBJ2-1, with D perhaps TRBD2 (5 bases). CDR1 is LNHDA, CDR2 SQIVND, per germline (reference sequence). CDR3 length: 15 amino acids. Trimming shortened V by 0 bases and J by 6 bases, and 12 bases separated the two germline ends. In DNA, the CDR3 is TGTGCCAGTAGTATAGATCGAGCGGACCCCAATGAGCAGTTCTTC. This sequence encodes CASSIDRADPNEQFF. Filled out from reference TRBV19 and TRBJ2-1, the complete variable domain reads DGGITQSPKYLFRKEGQNVTLSCEQNLNHDAMYWYRQDPGQGLRLIYYSQIVNDFQKGDIAEGYSVSREKKESFPLTVTSAQKNPTAFYLCASSIDRADPNEQFFGPGTRLTVL.

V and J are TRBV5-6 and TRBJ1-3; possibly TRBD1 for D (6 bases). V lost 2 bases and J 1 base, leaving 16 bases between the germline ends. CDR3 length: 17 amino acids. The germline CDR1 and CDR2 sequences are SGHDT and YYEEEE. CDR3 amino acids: CASSFLQGHLSGNTIYF. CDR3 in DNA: TGTGCCAGCAGCTTCCTCCAGGGACATCTTTCTGGAAACACCATATATTTT.

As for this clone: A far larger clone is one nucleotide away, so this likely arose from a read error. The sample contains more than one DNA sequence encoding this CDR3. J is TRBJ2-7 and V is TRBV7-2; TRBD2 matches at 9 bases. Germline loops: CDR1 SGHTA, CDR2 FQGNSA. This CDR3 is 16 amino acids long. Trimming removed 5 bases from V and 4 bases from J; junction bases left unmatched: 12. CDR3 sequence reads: CASSQEGGSGGYEQYF. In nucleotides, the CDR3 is TGTGCCAGCAGCCAAGAAGGGGGTAGCGGGGGATACGAGCAGTACTTC.

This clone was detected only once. CDR3 residues: CASRSIGVYEQYF. CDR3 coding DNA: TGTGCCAGTAGGAGTATCGGAGTCTACGAGCAGTACTTC. The chain links TRBV18 to TRBJ2-7; no clear D gene. The CDR3 totals 13 residues. Trimming removed 9 bases at V and 3 bases at J, with 15 bases between. Germline lookup yields CDR1 KGHSH and CDR2 LQKENI.

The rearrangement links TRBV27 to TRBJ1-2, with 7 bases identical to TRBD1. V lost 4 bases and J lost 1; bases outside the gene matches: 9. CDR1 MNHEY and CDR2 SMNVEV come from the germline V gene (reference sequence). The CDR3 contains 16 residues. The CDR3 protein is CASSSYGTDNNYGYTF. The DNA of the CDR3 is TGTGCCAGCAGTTCATATGGGACAGATAATAACTATGGCTACACCTTC.

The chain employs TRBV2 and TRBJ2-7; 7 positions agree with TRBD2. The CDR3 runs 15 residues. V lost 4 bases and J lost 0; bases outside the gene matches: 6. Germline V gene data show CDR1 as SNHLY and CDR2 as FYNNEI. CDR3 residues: CASSAPGGLSYEQYF. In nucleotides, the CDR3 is TGTGCCAGCAGTGCACCGGGGGGTCTCTCCTACGAGCAGTACTTC.

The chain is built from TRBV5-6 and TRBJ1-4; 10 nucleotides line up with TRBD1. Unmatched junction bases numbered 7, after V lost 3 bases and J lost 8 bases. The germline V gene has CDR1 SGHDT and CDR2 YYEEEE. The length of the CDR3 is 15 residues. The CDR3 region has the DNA TGTGCCAGCAGCTGGGGACAGGGGAATGGGGAAAAACTGTTTTTT. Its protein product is CASSWGQGNGEKLFF.

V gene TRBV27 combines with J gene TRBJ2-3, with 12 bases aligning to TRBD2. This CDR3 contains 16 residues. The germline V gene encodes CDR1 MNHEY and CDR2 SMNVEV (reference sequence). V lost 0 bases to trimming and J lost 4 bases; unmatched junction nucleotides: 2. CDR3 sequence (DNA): TGTGCCAGCAGTTTATCGCCTAGCGGGGGGGCAGATACGCAGTATTTT. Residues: CASSLSPSGGADTQYF.

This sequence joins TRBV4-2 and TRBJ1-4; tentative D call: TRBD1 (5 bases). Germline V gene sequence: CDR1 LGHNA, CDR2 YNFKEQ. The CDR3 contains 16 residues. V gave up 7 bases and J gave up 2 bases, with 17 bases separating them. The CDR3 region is CASNRGVPPTNEKLFF. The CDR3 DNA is TGTGCCAGCAACCGGGGGGTGCCCCCGACTAATGAAAAACTGTTTTTT.

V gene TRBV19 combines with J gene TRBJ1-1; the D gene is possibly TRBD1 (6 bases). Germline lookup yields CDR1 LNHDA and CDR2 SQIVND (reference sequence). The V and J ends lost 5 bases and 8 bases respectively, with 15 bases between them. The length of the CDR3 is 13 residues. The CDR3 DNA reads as TGTGCCAGTAGTGCCGCTAGGGGGAGAGAAGCTTTCTTT. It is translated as CASSAARGREAFF.

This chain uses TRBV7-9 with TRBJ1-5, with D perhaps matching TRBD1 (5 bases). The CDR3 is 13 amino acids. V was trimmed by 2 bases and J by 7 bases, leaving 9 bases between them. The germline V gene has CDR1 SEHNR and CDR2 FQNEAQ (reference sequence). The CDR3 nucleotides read TGTGCCAGCAGCTTATCAGGGCTCCAGCCCCAGCATTTT. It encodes CASSLSGLQPQHF.

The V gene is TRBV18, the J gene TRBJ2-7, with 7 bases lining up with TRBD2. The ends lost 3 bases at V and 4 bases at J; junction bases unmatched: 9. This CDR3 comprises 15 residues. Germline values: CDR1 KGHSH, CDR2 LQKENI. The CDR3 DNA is TGTGCCAGCTCACCTCCAGGGAGGGGAGATTACGAGCAGTACTTC. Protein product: CASSPPGRGDYEQYF. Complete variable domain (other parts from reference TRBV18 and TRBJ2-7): NAGVMQNPRHLVRRRGQEARLRCSPMKGHSHVYWYRQLPEEGLKFMVYLQKENIIDESGMPKERFSAEFPKEGPSILRIQQVVRGDSAAYFCASSPPGRGDYEQYFGPGTRLTVT.

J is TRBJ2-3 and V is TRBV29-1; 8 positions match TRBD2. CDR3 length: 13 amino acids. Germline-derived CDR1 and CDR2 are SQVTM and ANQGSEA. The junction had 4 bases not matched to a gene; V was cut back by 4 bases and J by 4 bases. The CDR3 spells CSVGGGPADTQYF. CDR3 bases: TGCAGCGTTGGCGGGGGGCCGGCAGATACGCAGTATTTT.

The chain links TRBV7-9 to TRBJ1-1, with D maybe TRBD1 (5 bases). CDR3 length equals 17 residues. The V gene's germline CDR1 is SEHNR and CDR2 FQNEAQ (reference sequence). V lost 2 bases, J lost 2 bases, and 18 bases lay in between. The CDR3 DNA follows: TGTGCCAGCAGCTTAAGGGGTCTACCCGACAAAAACACTGAAGCTTTCTTT. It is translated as CASSLRGLPDKNTEAFF.